This T cell receptor (beta chain) was captured in a study of blood T cell repertoires in COVID-19. Study-wide context: Some COVID-19 samples were acute and others convalescent; all came from the United States, Italy and Spain. Sources were T cells, B-cell-depleted T cells, or PBMCs; the material itself was cDNA or gDNA.

Original analysis: Estimation of nucleated cell counts relied on the amplification of reference gene primers. Sequenced by immunoSEQ multiplex PCR; TCRdb stores in-frame clones only, minus some. The DNA gave D and trimming, while V, J and clone size come from that table. The table has some 260,000 clones, 70% to 90% seen once. After removal of 3 bases from V and 5 bases from J, the junction contained 1 base not matched to a gene. The germline V gene encodes CDR1 SGHNT and CDR2 YENEEA. This CDR3 spans 15 amino acids. In terms of age and location, participants ranged from roughly 18 to 100 years and lived in approximately 24 US areas.

This clonotype was sampled from a man aged 35-49 years who had recovered from COVID-19. This chain links TRBV11-3 with TRBJ2-2; 12 bases fit TRBD1. Sequenced: PBMCs or T cells enriched from blood (not recorded which). CDR3 DNA: TGTGCCAGCAGCTTGGGACAGGGGGCGACCGGGGAGCTGTTTTTT. Its translation: CASSLGQGATGELFF.